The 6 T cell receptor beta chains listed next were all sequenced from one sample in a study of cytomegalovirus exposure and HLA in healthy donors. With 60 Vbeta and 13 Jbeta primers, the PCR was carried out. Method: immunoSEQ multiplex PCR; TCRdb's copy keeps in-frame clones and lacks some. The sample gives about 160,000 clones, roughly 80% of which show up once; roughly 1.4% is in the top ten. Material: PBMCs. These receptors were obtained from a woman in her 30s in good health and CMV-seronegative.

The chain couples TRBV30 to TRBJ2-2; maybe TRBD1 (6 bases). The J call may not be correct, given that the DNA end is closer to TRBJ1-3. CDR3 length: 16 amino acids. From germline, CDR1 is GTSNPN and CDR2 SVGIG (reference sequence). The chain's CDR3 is CAWSVMGAFRGNTIYF. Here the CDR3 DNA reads TGTGCCTGGAGTGTTATGGGGGCCTTCAGAGGAAACACCATATATTTT.

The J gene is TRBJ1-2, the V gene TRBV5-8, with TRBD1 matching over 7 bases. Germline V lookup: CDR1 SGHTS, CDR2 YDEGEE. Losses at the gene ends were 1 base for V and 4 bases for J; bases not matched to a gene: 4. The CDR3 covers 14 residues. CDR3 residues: CASSLLRGPYGYTF. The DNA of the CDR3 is TGTGCCAGCAGCTTGCTGAGGGGGCCCTATGGCTACACCTTC.

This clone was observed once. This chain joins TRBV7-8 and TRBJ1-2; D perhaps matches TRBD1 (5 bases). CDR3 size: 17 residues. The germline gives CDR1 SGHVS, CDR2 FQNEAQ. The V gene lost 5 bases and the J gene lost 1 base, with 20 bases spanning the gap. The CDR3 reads CASSQGPGGGVNYGYTF. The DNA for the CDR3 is TGTGCCAGCAGCCAGGGACCCGGGGGAGGAGTTAACTATGGCTACACCTTC.

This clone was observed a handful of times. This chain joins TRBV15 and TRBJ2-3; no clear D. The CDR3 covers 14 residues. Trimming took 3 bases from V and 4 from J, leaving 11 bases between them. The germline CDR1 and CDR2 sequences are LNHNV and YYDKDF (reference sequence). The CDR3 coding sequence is TGTGCCACCAGCAGGGGCATTAAATCAGATACGCAGTATTTT. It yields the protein CATSRGIKSDTQYF.

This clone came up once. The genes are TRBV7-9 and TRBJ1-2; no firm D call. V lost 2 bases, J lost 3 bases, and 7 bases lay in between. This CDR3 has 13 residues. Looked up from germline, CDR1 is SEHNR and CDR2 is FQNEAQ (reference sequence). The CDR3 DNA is TGTGCCAGCAGCTTAAGATTAGACTATGGCTACACCTTC. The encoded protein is CASSLRLDYGYTF.

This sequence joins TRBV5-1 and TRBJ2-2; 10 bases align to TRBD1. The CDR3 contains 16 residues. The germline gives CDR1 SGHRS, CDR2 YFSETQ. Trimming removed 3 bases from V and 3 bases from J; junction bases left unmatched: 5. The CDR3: CASSYDRGHDTGELFF. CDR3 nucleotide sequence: TGCGCCAGCAGCTATGACAGGGGGCATGACACCGGGGAGCTGTTTTTT. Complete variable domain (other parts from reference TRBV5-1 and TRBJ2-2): KAGVTQTPRYLIKTRGQQVTLSCSPISGHRSVSWYQQTPGQGLQFLFEYFSETQRNKGNFPGRFSGRQFSNSRSEMNVSTLELGDSALYLCASSYDRGHDTGELFFGEGSRLTVL.